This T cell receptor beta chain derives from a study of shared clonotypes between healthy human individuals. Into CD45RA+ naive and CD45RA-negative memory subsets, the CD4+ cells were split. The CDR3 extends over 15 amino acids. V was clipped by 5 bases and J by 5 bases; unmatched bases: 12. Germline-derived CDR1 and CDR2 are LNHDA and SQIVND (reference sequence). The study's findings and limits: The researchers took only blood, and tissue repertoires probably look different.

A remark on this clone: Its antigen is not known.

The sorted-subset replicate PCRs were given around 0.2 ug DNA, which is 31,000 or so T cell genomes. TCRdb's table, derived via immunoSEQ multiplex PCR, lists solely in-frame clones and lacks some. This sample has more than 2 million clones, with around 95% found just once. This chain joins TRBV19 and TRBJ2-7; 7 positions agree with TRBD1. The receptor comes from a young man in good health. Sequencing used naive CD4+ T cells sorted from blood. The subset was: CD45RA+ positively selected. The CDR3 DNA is TGTGCCAGTAGTCTTAAATCGACAGGGATCCACGAGCAGTACTTC. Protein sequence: CASSLKSTGIHEQYF.